A single count supports the clone carrying this T cell receptor (beta chain). Antigen: not known. These data come from a study of T-cell memory formation after mild COVID-19. Each CDR3 protein is one row after TCRdb ran MiXCR on the 5' RACE reads. Of just over 200,000 distinct CDR3 sequences in the sample, around 9.1% are singletons; the top ten hold around 3.4%. Germline CDR1 and CDR2: SGHDN and FVKESK. There are 13 residues in the CDR3. V was shortened by 4 bases and J by 6 bases, with 12 bases between the two germline ends. Study-wide results and caveats: Some SARS-CoV-2-responding clones were already detected in memory before infection. Clones shrinking from day 15 to 85 showed even CD4/CD8 mixes; later expanders tilted CD4+.

This TCR was recovered from a man in his late teens or twenties who had mild COVID-19 (a few samples of this study predate the infection). Cell type and time point are not known. The chain employs TRBV14 and TRBJ2-5; possibly TRBD1 for D (5 bases). The source material was PBMCs or a T cell subset sorted from them (not recorded which). The CDR3 region is CASSLQDIKTQYF. The CDR3 DNA reads TGTGCCAGCAGCCTGCAGGACATAAAGACCCAGTACTTC.